The 32 T cell receptor beta chains below were found in one sample sequenced in a study of blood T cell repertoires in COVID-19 (dated by TCRdb to the early 2020s). The library came from the immunoSEQ multiplex PCR assay. TCRdb re-hosts the immuneACCESS table, in-frame sequences only. Its copies lack some clones; in the studies checked, an unresolved V gene accounts for under half of them, and the cause for the rest is not known. This sample has around 40,000 clones in its table, and 87% of those were observed once. The top ten hold 24% of the sample. Sequencing was carried out using peripheral blood. Receptors were obtained from a man between 45 and 60 years old with active or convalescent COVID-19.

The chain employs TRBV2 and TRBJ2-1, with D unresolved. Looked up from germline, CDR1 is SNHLY and CDR2 is FYNNEI. This CDR3 comprises 15 residues. V gave up 6 bases and J gave up 0 bases, with 12 bases separating them. CDR3 sequence (DNA): TGTGCCAGCAGCCTCTATCCCGGCTCCTACAATGAGCAGTTCTTC. It translates to CASSLYPGSYNEQFF. Full variable domain (outside the CDR3, taken from reference TRBV2 and TRBJ2-1): EPEVTQTPSHQVTQMGQEVILRCVPISNHLYFYWYRQILGQKVEFLVSFYNNEISEKSEIFDDQFSVERPDGSNFTLKIRSTKLEDSAMYFCASSLYPGSYNEQFFGPGTRLTVL.

The genes are TRBV5-1 and TRBJ2-3; 7 bases match TRBD1. CDR1 and CDR2 from the germline V gene are SGHRS and YFSETQ. The V gene end was trimmed by 4 bases and the J gene end by 5 bases; junction bases not matched to a gene: 10. The CDR3 has 15 residues. The CDR3 reads CASSPETGSRDTQYF. Here the CDR3 DNA reads TGCGCCAGCAGCCCAGAGACAGGGAGTAGAGATACGCAGTATTTT.

The chain is built from TRBV27 and TRBJ2-1, with 8 bases matching TRBD2. The CDR3 consists of 17 residues. V lost 6 bases to trimming and J lost 7 bases; unmatched junction nucleotides: 17. CDR1 and CDR2 (germline): MNHEY, SMNVEV (reference sequence). As DNA, the CDR3 is TGTGCCAGCAGCCCTGGAGCGGGAGACTCTCGCGGTAATGAGCAGTTCTTC. This codes for CASSPGAGDSRGNEQFF.

CDR3: CASSLGQGGTGELFF. The CDR3 DNA reads as TGTGCCAGCTCACTCGGACAGGGCGGCACCGGGGAGCTGTTTTTT. The gene calls are TRBV18 and TRBJ2-2, with 8 bases matching TRBD1. V dropped 4 bases and J dropped 4; count of bases not matched to a gene: 5. This CDR3 comprises 15 residues. CDR1 and CDR2 from the germline V gene are KGHSH and LQKENI.

The chain links TRBV28 to TRBJ1-4, with D possibly being TRBD1 (5 bases). V lost 2 bases and J lost 10, with 14 bases in between. The germline gives CDR1 MDHEN, CDR2 SYDVKM. The CDR3 sequence is 14 residues long. CDR3 sequence: CASSLRTQRGKLFF. The CDR3 coding sequence is TGTGCCAGCAGTTTAAGGACACAACGAGGAAAACTGTTTTTT.

The V and J genes are TRBV13 and TRBJ2-7; D possibly corresponds to TRBD1 (5 bases). V was clipped by 0 bases and J by 1 base, with 10 bases between them. The CDR3 runs to 15 residues. The germline V gene has CDR1 PRHDT and CDR2 FYEKMQ (reference sequence). CDR3 amino acids: CASSLGTQGSYEQYF. CDR3 sequence (DNA): TGTGCCAGCAGCTTAGGAACGCAGGGATCCTACGAGCAGTACTTC.

The chain combines TRBV3-1 (or the pseudogene TRBV3-2) with TRBJ2-1; weak D call: TRBD1 (5 bases). The germline V gene encodes CDR1 LGHDT and CDR2 YNNKEL (reference sequence). The length of the CDR3 is 12 residues. The V gene lost 1 base and the J gene lost 14 bases, with 12 bases spanning the gap. The CDR3 coding sequence is TGTGCCAGCAGCCAAGGATACCAGGGAAAGTTCTTC. It specifies CASSQGYQGKFF.

The chain combines TRBV5-6 with TRBJ2-1; tentatively, D is TRBD2 (6 bases). V lost 0 bases and J 7 bases, leaving 8 bases between the germline ends. Germline assignment: CDR1 SGHDT and CDR2 YYEEEE. The CDR3 consists of 13 residues. CDR3 protein: CASSLGRENEQFF. For the CDR3, the DNA is TGTGCCAGCAGCTTGGGGAGGGAGAATGAGCAGTTCTTC.

This chain connects TRBV2 to TRBJ2-1; possibly TRBD1 for D (6 bases). V was trimmed by 6 bases and J by 3 bases, leaving 15 bases between them. Germline-derived CDR1 and CDR2 are SNHLY and FYNNEI. This CDR3 is 15 amino acids long. The CDR3: CASRVQGIDYNEQFF. Written as DNA, the CDR3 is TGTGCCAGCAGAGTACAGGGAATCGACTACAATGAGCAGTTCTTC.

V gene TRBV5-4 combines with J gene TRBJ1-3; D uncertain. The CDR3 covers 15 residues. Germline CDR1 reads SGHNT; CDR2 reads YYREEE (reference sequence). V lost 4 bases to trimming and J lost 3 bases, with 14 bases between them. The chain's CDR3 is CASSATAGGGNTIYF. CDR3 in DNA: TGTGCCAGCAGCGCCACCGCGGGCGGTGGAAACACCATATATTTT.

The rearrangement links TRBV9 to TRBJ1-2; the D is unclear. Trimming left V 4 bases short and J 10 bases short, with 14 bases between. The CDR3 contains 12 residues. Germline CDR1 and CDR2: SGDLS and YYNGEE. The CDR3 region has the DNA TGTGCCAGCAGCCAGAGGCGGGGATACTACACCTTC. Its translation is CASSQRRGYYTF.

This chain links TRBV6-5 with TRBJ1-3; D is uncertain. V lost 6 bases and J 10 bases, leaving 10 bases between the germline ends. CDR1 is MNHEY and CDR2 is SVGAGI in the germline V gene. The CDR3 runs to 11 residues. The chain's CDR3 is CASRKDITIYF. For the CDR3, the DNA is TGTGCCAGCAGAAAAGACATAACCATATATTTT.

This sequence joins TRBV6-5 and TRBJ1-6, with D possibly TRBD1 on 6 matching bases. V was pared by 4 bases and J by 6 bases, with 13 bases between. The CDR3 contains 15 residues. Germline V gene data show CDR1 as MNHEY and CDR2 as SVGAGI. The DNA for the CDR3 is TGTGCCAGCAGTTTAATGGGGACAAGTAATTCACCCCTCCACTTT. Encoded protein: CASSLMGTSNSPLHF.

The chain couples TRBV28 to TRBJ1-1, with 8 nucleotides matching TRBD1. The ends lost 6 bases at V and 5 bases at J; junction bases unmatched: 8. Germline loops: CDR1 MDHEN, CDR2 SYDVKM. This CDR3 is 14 amino acids long. The CDR3 bases are TGTGCCAGCAGGCGCGACAGGGGAGGGACTGAAGCTTTCTTT. This encodes CASRRDRGGTEAFF.

The genes are TRBV3-1 (or the pseudogene TRBV3-2) and TRBJ2-7, with no clear D. Germline V lookup: CDR1 LGHDT, CDR2 YNNKEL (reference sequence). Between the trimmed V and J ends, which lost 2 bases and 3 bases, there was a span of 8 bases. This CDR3 is built from 13 residues. CDR3 DNA: TGTGCCAGCAGCCAACGAGGCGTCTACGAGCAGTACTTC. Protein sequence: CASSQRGVYEQYF.

The chain combines TRBV27 with TRBJ1-1; 10 bases are shared with TRBD1. The ends lost 5 bases at V and 2 bases at J; junction bases unmatched: 2. Germline CDR1 MNHEY, CDR2 SMNVEV (reference sequence). The CDR3 runs to 14 residues. CDR3 residues: CASSETGGNTEAFF. CDR3 DNA sequence: TGTGCCAGCAGTGAGACAGGGGGCAACACTGAAGCTTTCTTT.

V is TRBV6-5 and J is TRBJ2-5; D might be TRBD1 (8 bases). V lost 5 bases and J 4 bases, leaving 17 bases between the germline ends. CDR1 and CDR2 (germline): MNHEY, SVGAGI. This CDR3 comprises 15 residues. The CDR3 spells CASSPLDREGETQYF. The CDR3 coding sequence is TGTGCCAGCAGTCCACTGGACAGGGAGGGAGAGACCCAGTACTTC.

The chain is built from TRBV5-4 and TRBJ2-2, with 10 bases that match TRBD2. Trimming took 0 bases from V and 6 from J; bases not matched to a gene: 5. Germline loops: CDR1 SGHNT, CDR2 YYREEE (reference sequence). The CDR3 runs to 16 residues. The CDR3 protein is CASSLAPSGGSGELFF. The CDR3 DNA is TGTGCCAGCAGCTTGGCCCCTAGCGGGGGTTCCGGGGAGCTGTTTTTT.

The chain uses TRBV7-8 and TRBJ1-2; D gene unclear. The CDR3 spans 14 residues. Deletions cut 6 bases from V and 0 bases from J, with 11 bases between. CDR1 is SGHVS and CDR2 is FQNEAQ in the germline V gene. The CDR3 region is CASSSTPSNYGYTF. CDR3 bases: TGTGCCAGCAGTTCGACACCTTCTAACTATGGCTACACCTTC.

V gene TRBV9 combines with J gene TRBJ2-3; D possibly corresponds to TRBD2 (5 bases). Trimming removed 0 bases from V and 0 bases from J, with 11 bases in between. From germline, CDR1 is SGDLS and CDR2 YYNGEE. This CDR3 contains 16 residues. CDR3 in amino acids: CASSVERWTSTDTQYF. CDR3 nucleotide sequence: TGTGCCAGCAGCGTAGAAAGGTGGACTAGCACAGATACGCAGTATTTT.

The chain combines TRBV10-2 with TRBJ2-3; 9 nucleotides align to TRBD2. Germline CDR1 and CDR2: WSHSY and SAAADI. CDR3 length equals 19 residues. The V and J ends lost 0 bases and 2 bases, in that order; junction bases with no gene match: 12. The CDR3 loop reads CASSESTRGVAGVTDTQYF. Here the CDR3 DNA reads TGCGCCAGCAGTGAGTCGACTCGGGGGGTAGCGGGAGTCACAGATACGCAGTATTTT.

The J gene is TRBJ1-2, the V gene TRBV27, with TRBD1 as a possible D gene (6 bases). In germline, CDR1 is MNHEY, CDR2 SMNVEV (reference sequence). V dropped 3 bases and J dropped 4 bases, with 18 bases sitting between them. The CDR3 has 16 amino acids. The chain's CDR3 is CASSLIVGGGGYGYTF. The CDR3 DNA is TGTGCCAGCAGTTTGATAGTTGGAGGGGGGGGCTATGGCTACACCTTC.

The chain has TRBV5-1 and TRBJ2-1; 11 bases are shared with TRBD2. From germline, CDR1 is SGHRS and CDR2 YFSETQ. The CDR3 contains 15 residues. Trimming at V came to 1 base and at J to 3 bases, leaving 0 bases not matched to a gene. CDR3 in DNA: TGCGCCAGCAGCTTGACTAGCGGGAGCTACAATGAGCAGTTCTTC. Amino acid sequence: CASSLTSGSYNEQFF.

The chain uses TRBV10-2 and TRBJ2-2; D unresolved. Germline V CDR1 and CDR2: WSHSY, SAAADI. The CDR3 is 14 amino acids. Trimming removed 8 bases at V and 0 bases at J, with 10 bases between. This CDR3 reads CASQETTNTGELFF. DNA for the CDR3: TGCGCCAGCCAAGAGACAACGAACACCGGGGAGCTGTTTTTT.

This chain connects TRBV5-4 to TRBJ2-2; 7 bases are a match to TRBD2. This CDR3 region has 16 residues. Germline assignment: CDR1 SGHNT and CDR2 YYREEE (reference sequence). V lost 0 bases and J lost 5; bases outside the gene matches: 7. The CDR3 DNA reads TGTGCCAGCAGCTTGGTAGGGAGGGGACGGACCGGGGAGCTGTTTTTT. Translating gives CASSLVGRGRTGELFF.

This clone was detected once. This chain uses TRBV18 with TRBJ2-2, with D unresolved. Germline assignment: CDR1 KGHSH and CDR2 LQKENI. The CDR3 is 15 residues long. V was clipped by 6 bases and J by 0 bases, with 11 bases between them. The CDR3, as DNA: TGTGCCAGCTCCATACAACATCCGAACACCGGGGAGCTGTTTTTT. This gives the protein CASSIQHPNTGELFF. Variable domain in full (rest from reference TRBV18 and TRBJ2-2): NAGVMQNPRHLVRRRGQEARLRCSPMKGHSHVYWYRQLPEEGLKFMVYLQKENIIDESGMPKERFSAEFPKEGPSILRIQQVVRGDSAAYFCASSIQHPNTGELFFGEGSRLTVL.

The rearrangement uses TRBV9 and TRBJ2-6; 8 bases map to TRBD1. The CDR3 is 17 residues long. From germline, CDR1 is SGDLS and CDR2 YYNGEE. V gave up 0 bases and J gave up 2 bases; unmatched junction bases: 4. This CDR3 is CASSVVRGHTGANVLTF. The CDR3 DNA follows: TGTGCCAGCAGCGTAGTCAGGGGGCATACTGGGGCCAACGTCCTGACTTTC.

The chain is built from TRBV30 and TRBJ2-1, with a tentative D call TRBD2 (6 bases). Trimming stripped 1 base from V and 5 bases from J, with 15 bases between. The CDR3 covers 15 residues. The germline V gene encodes CDR1 GTSNPN and CDR2 SVGIG (reference sequence). The CDR3 spells CAWSDGTYLDNEQFF. The CDR3, as DNA: TGTGCCTGGAGTGACGGGACTTACCTAGACAATGAGCAGTTCTTC.

The gene calls are TRBV9 and TRBJ2-7; 7 nucleotides match TRBD1. After removal of 0 bases from V and 0 bases from J, the junction contained 6 bases not matched to a gene. CDR3 size: 16 residues. Germline CDR1 SGDLS, CDR2 YYNGEE. The CDR3 region has the DNA TGTGCCAGCAGCGTAGCTTTGGACAGGAGCTCCTACGAGCAGTACGTC. Translation gives CASSVALDRSSYEQYV.

The rearrangement links TRBV18 to TRBJ1-2, with D perhaps TRBD1 (5 bases). Germline V gene data show CDR1 as KGHSH and CDR2 as LQKENI. V was cut by 3 bases and J by 7 bases, with 12 bases left in between. The CDR3 sequence is 13 residues long. The CDR3 DNA sequence: TGTGCCAGCTCACCGGACAATGCGCGTGGCTACACCTTC. Translation: CASSPDNARGYTF.

The chain is built from TRBV27 and TRBJ1-2, with 8 bases fitting TRBD1. Trimming removed 5 bases from V and 5 bases from J; junction bases left unmatched: 7. CDR3 length equals 14 residues. Germline CDR1 reads MNHEY; CDR2 reads SMNVEV (reference sequence). CDR3 coding DNA: TGTGCCAGCAGTAGAGGACAGGGTCATTATGGCTACACCTTC. This sequence encodes CASSRGQGHYGYTF.

The chain links TRBV7-6 to TRBJ2-2; D gene uncertain. Germline V CDR1 and CDR2: SGHVS, FNYEAQ. CDR3 length: 14 residues. Trimming took 4 bases from V and 4 from J, leaving 10 bases between them. The CDR3 region has the DNA TGTGCCAGCAGCTCCTCAGTTGCCACCGGGGAGCTGTTTTTT. It translates to CASSSSVATGELFF.